The rows below give T cell receptor beta chains drawn from one sample of a study of beta chain features in type 1 diabetes. Sequencing was performed with immunoSEQ multiplex PCR; in TCRdb, only in-frame clones are kept and a portion is missing. The table includes roughly 230,000 clones, more than 9% detected once. Sequencing was carried out using naive CD4+ T cells from blood. All receptors derive from a young woman in good health. The CDR3 runs from the conserved cysteine through the conserved F or W. A D gene is named only where the DNA matches it firmly. The listing skips clone size in some rows; elsewhere it reads once, few, many or a size class.

V gene	CDR3 length	clone size	J gene	D gene	CDR3 DNA	CDR3 protein
TRBV29-1	12	-	TRBJ2-3	-	TGCAGCGGGGGCCCGGCCACAGATACGCAGTATTTT	CSGGPATDTQYF
TRBV2	15	few	TRBJ1-5	-	TGTGCCAGCAGAGATGACAGCGATAGCAATCAGCCCCAGCATTTT	CASRDDSDSNQPQHF
TRBV6-5	14	-	TRBJ1-4	TRBD1	TGTGCCAGCAGTTACGGGACAGCCCAGGAAAAACTGTTTTTT	CASSYGTAQEKLFF
TRBV15	14	-	TRBJ2-7	-	TGTGCCACCAGCAGTATTTCGGGGTTCGACGAGCAGTACTTC	CATSSISGFDEQYF
TRBV18	17	many	TRBJ2-7	TRBD2	TGTGCCAGCTCCTCTGTTACGCTGGCGGGGGGGCCTGGTGAGCAGTACTTC	CASSSVTLAGGPGEQYF
TRBV7-9	14	many	TRBJ2-7	TRBD1	TGTGCCAGCAACACCGGGACAGGGGCCCTCGGGCAGTACTTC	CASNTGTGALGQYF
TRBV10-3	13	-	TRBJ1-1	TRBD1	TGTGCCATTTTACAGGGGGGTGCCACTGAAGCTTTCTTT	CAILQGGATEAFF
TRBV4-1	16	many	TRBJ2-7	TRBD2	TGCGCCAGCAGCCTTTCTTTGACTAGCGCGGCCTACGAGCAGTACTTC	CASSLSLTSAAYEQYF
TRBV30	15	-	TRBJ1-4	-	TGTGCCTGGAGTCCCGCAGATAGAGGAAAAGAAAAACTGTTTTTT	CAWSPADRGKEKLFF
TRBV30	15	-	TRBJ1-1	TRBD1	TGTGCCTGGAGTCCCCGGGACAGGGACTACACTGAAGCTTTCTTT	CAWSPRDRDYTEAFF
TRBV27	18	-	TRBJ2-1	-	TGTGCCAGCAGTTTAGGAAAACCCGGAGGGCCGAGATACAATGAGCAGTTCTTC	CASSLGKPGGPRYNEQFF
TRBV2	12	-	TRBJ2-7	-	TGTGCCAGCGCCTCGAGCTCCTACGAGCAGTACTTC	CASASSSYEQYF
TRBV10-3	13	-	TRBJ1-4	-	TGTGCCATTTCTCCGGAGGCTAATGAAAAACTGTTTTTT	CAISPEANEKLFF
TRBV28	14	few	TRBJ2-7	TRBD1	TGTGCCAGCAGTTTAAAGTTAGGGGGCGACGAGCAGTACTTC	CASSLKLGGDEQYF
TRBV27	15	-	TRBJ2-1	TRBD2	TGTGCCAGCAGCCTAGCGGGCAACCTGGGTAATGAGCAGTTCTTC	CASSLAGNLGNEQFF
TRBV6-4	14	-	TRBJ1-2	-	TGTGCCAGCAAGCCGGGACTGGGCAACTATGGCTACACCTTC	CASKPGLGNYGYTF
TRBV5-5	15	-	TRBJ2-1	-	TGTGCCAGCAGCTTGGTAGGGGGATCCTACAATGAGCAGTTCTTC	CASSLVGGSYNEQFF
TRBV6-1	13	-	TRBJ2-5	-	TGTGCCAGCATTTCTTCACGCGAAGAGACCCAGTACTTC	CASISSREETQYF
TRBV5-1	14	few	TRBJ2-5	TRBD1	TGCGCCAGCAGGGAGCCGACAGGGATCGAGACCCAGTACTTC	CASREPTGIETQYF
TRBV15	14	-	TRBJ2-5	-	TGTGCCACCAGCAGAGATCAGGGAGGAGAGACCCAGTACTTC	CATSRDQGGETQYF
TRBV18	17	few	TRBJ1-2	TRBD1	TGTGCCAGCTCACCACAGGGACAGGGTGCCAATAACTATGGCTACACCTTC	CASSPQGQGANNYGYTF
TRBV7-2	14	few	TRBJ1-1	-	TGTGCCAGCAGCTCCCCAACGTTGAGCACTGAAGCTTTCTTT	CASSSPTLSTEAFF
TRBV5-4	16	-	TRBJ2-3	TRBD2	TGTGCCAGCAGCTTTCGTGTCGGGAGGGGTGGAGATACGCAGTATTTT	CASSFRVGRGGDTQYF
TRBV28	14	-	TRBJ1-2	TRBD1	TGTGCCAGCAGTTTAACCGGGACAGCCTATGGCTACACCTTC	CASSLTGTAYGYTF
TRBV18	17	-	TRBJ2-5	TRBD1	TGTGCCAGCTCACCGACAACCATGCAGGGGGCTGGGGAGACCCAGTACTTC	CASSPTTMQGAGETQYF
TRBV11-2	14	-	TRBJ2-7	TRBD1	TGTGCCAGCAGCGCGGGACAGGGGCTCTACGAGCAGTACTTC	CASSAGQGLYEQYF
TRBV5-4	16	few	TRBJ2-7	TRBD2	TGTGCCAGCAGCAATACCGGGACTAGCGGGGCTTACGAGCAGTACTTC	CASSNTGTSGAYEQYF
TRBV11-2	16	many	TRBJ2-3	TRBD1	TGTGCCAGCAGCTTCCCGACAGGGGGCACGGGAGATACGCAGTATTTT	CASSFPTGGTGDTQYF
TRBV7-3	13	few	TRBJ1-1	-	TGTGCCAGCGCAGGACAAAGGAACACTGAAGCTTTCTTT	CASAGQRNTEAFF
TRBV15	16	-	TRBJ2-1	-	TGTGCCACCAGCAGAGATTGGAAGCGGGTCAAACGTGAGCAGTTCTTC	CATSRDWKRVKREQFF
TRBV7-9	15	few	TRBJ1-4	TRBD1	TGTGCCAGCAGCATCCCGACAGGGTCGGGCGAAAAACTGTTTTTT	CASSIPTGSGEKLFF
TRBV13	15	few	TRBJ1-1	-	TGTGCCAGCAGTCGGGGGGGAAACATGAACACTGAAGCTTTCTTT	CASSRGGNMNTEAFF
TRBV30	13	-	TRBJ1-1	TRBD1	TGTGCCTGGGGCCGACAGGGGCCCCCACAAGCTTTCTTT	CAWGRQGPPQAFF
TRBV9	16	few	TRBJ2-2	-	TGTGCCAGCAGCGTAGCTACAGGGAGGAACACCGGGGAGCTGTTTTTT	CASSVATGRNTGELFF
TRBV5-1	17	few	TRBJ2-6	TRBD2	TGCGCCAGCAGCTTGGGACTAGCGGGGGTTGAGGCCAACGTCCTGACTTTC	CASSLGLAGVEANVLTF
TRBV28	17	few	TRBJ1-1	-	TGTGCCAGCAGGTCCACCAAACTGGTATTGTTGAACACTGAAGCTTTCTTT	CASRSTKLVLLNTEAFF
TRBV18	13	-	TRBJ1-1	-	TGTGCCAGCTGTGTGGGGAGGGACACTGAAGCTTTCTTT	CASCVGRDTEAFF
TRBV7-8	15	-	TRBJ2-1	TRBD2	TGTGCCAGCAGCTTGGCGGGGGGGATCTACAATGAGCAGTTCTTC	CASSLAGGIYNEQFF
TRBV30	18	few	TRBJ2-5	TRBD2	TGTGCCTGGAGTGTATGGCGGGGACTAGCGGGGCGCCAAGAGACCCAGTACTTC	CAWSVWRGLAGRQETQYF
TRBV5-1	17	-	TRBJ2-3	TRBD2	TGCGCCAGCAGCCCCCGACCGGGACTAGCGGGCTCAGATACGCAGTATTTT	CASSPRPGLAGSDTQYF
TRBV5-4	13	few	TRBJ1-3	-	TGTGCCAGCAGCTCGCGGTCTGGAAACACCATATATTTT	CASSSRSGNTIYF
TRBV6-5	15	-	TRBJ1-5	TRBD1	TGTGCCAGCAGTTACTCGGCAGGGGGGAATCAGCCCCAGCATTTT	CASSYSAGGNQPQHF
TRBV6-6	13	-	TRBJ2-2	-	TGTGCCAGCTCAACAGGGAACACCGGGGAGCTGTTTTTT	CASSTGNTGELFF
TRBV30	14	few	TRBJ2-2	-	TGTGCCTGGAGTGCTAATAGGGGCACCGGGGAGCTGTTTTTT	CAWSANRGTGELFF
TRBV6-1	16	-	TRBJ1-1	-	TGTGCCAGCAGTGATGGGACAAGTGATTTACGCACTGAAGCTTTCTTT	CASSDGTSDLRTEAFF
TRBV29-1	14	-	TRBJ2-5	TRBD2	TGCAGCGTTATACTAGCGGGGCTTCAAGAGACCCAGTACTTC	CSVILAGLQETQYF
TRBV30	14	-	TRBJ2-7	-	TGTGCCTGGAGTGACATCCCCCGCTCCTACGAGCAGTACTTC	CAWSDIPRSYEQYF
TRBV27	12	-	TRBJ2-2	-	-	CPGGGLPGSCFF
TRBV5-4	16	few	TRBJ2-5	TRBD1	TGTGCCAGCAGCTCCAGGCAGGGCAGGGGGCAAGAGACCCAGTACTTC	CASSSRQGRGQETQYF
TRBV14	12	many	TRBJ2-1	-	TGTGCCAGCAGTCCCTGGACACCTGAGCAGTTCTTC	CASSPWTPEQFF
TRBV7-9	15	-	TRBJ2-1	-	TGTGCCAGCAGCTTAGTAACGGGAGAAGGATATGAGCAGTTCTTC	CASSLVTGEGYEQFF
TRBV10-2	14	-	TRBJ1-2	TRBD1	TGCGCCAGCACCAGGGGACAGGGCAACTATGGCTACACCTTC	CASTRGQGNYGYTF
TRBV11-2	17	-	TRBJ2-5	TRBD2	TGTGCCAGCAGCTTAGGCGCTAGCGGGGGCCTCGGGGAGACCCAGTACTTC	CASSLGASGGLGETQYF